This is a list of T cell receptor beta chains from one sample in a study of CD8+ T cells in alopecia areata. Measured with immunoSEQ multiplex PCR; TCRdb has only the in-frame clones, and not every one. The repertoire has about 150,000 clones, about 53% of them found once; the top ten carry just under 20%. The sequencing here drew on CD8+ T cells sorted from blood, taken at week 0. The receptors come from a human donor with alopecia areata. Each CDR3 is given with its conserved first and last residue. A D gene is named only where the DNA matches it firmly. Size is stated for part of the rows, as once, few or many counts, or as a class when the clone is expanded.

d_call	j_call	clone_size	v_call	cdr3_aa	cdr3_nt
NA	TRBJ2-5	NA	TRBV23-1	CASSHTSQGGEETQYF	TGCGCCAGCAGTCACACCTCCCAGGGGGGGGAGGAGACCCAGTACTTC
NA	TRBJ2-4	NA	TRBV4-1	CASSQDVGELAKNIQYF	TGCGCCAGCAGCCAAGACGTCGGAGAACTAGCCAAAAACATTCAGTACTTC
NA	TRBJ1-1	NA	TRBV30	CACDTGNTEAFF	TGTGCCTGTGACACCGGGAACACTGAAGCTTTCTTT
TRBD2	TRBJ2-5	few	TRBV29-1	CSVDGGVQETQYF	TGCAGCGTCGACGGGGGGGTCCAAGAGACCCAGTACTTC
NA	TRBJ2-1	NA	TRBV27	CASSWGRKNEQFF	TGTGCCAGCAGTTGGGGGCGCAAGAATGAGCAGTTCTTC
NA	TRBJ2-7	many	TRBV7-2	CASSLLATWRYEQYF	TGTGCCAGCAGCTTACTAGCGACTTGGAGGTACGAGCAGTACTTC
TRBD2	TRBJ2-2	NA	TRBV7-2	CASSPPSGAFTGELFF	TGTGCCAGCAGCCCCCCTAGCGGGGCCTTCACCGGGGAGCTGTTTTTT
NA	TRBJ2-1	NA	TRBV29-1	CSVDVRGKDNEQFF	TGCAGCGTTGACGTGCGGGGAAAGGACAATGAGCAGTTCTTC
TRBD2	TRBJ2-5	NA	TRBV7-8	CASSLGGGNQETQYF	TGTGCCAGCAGCTTAGGCGGGGGGAACCAAGAGACCCAGTACTTC
NA	TRBJ1-1	NA	TRBV30	CAWSSVGVTEAFF	TGTGCCTGGAGTTCGGTGGGGGTCACTGAAGCTTTCTTT
NA	TRBJ2-1	few	TRBV12-5	CASGITDEQFF	TGTGCTAGTGGAATCACCGATGAGCAGTTCTTC
TRBD2	TRBJ2-1	NA	TRBV30	CAWSLGRVREYNEQFF	TGTGCCTGGAGCCTAGGGAGGGTCAGAGAGTACAATGAGCAGTTCTTC
NA	TRBJ2-1	NA	TRBV30	CASTGTNNEQFF	TGTGCCTCTACCGGGACCAACAATGAGCAGTTCTTC
TRBD2	TRBJ2-6	NA	TRBV29-1	CSAEGLAASGANVLTF	TGCAGCGCCGAAGGACTAGCCGCCTCTGGGGCCAACGTCCTGACTTTC
TRBD2	TRBJ2-3	NA	TRBV19	CASSMEAGTTDTQYF	TGTGCCAGTAGTATGGAAGCGGGGACCACAGATACGCAGTATTTT
NA	TRBJ2-4	NA	TRBV11-2	CASSLGTANIQYF	TGTGCCAGCAGCTTAGGGACAGCCAACATTCAGTACTTC
NA	TRBJ1-5	few	TRBV4-1	CASSQVGQPQHF	TGCGCCAGCAGCCAAGTCGGTCAGCCCCAGCATTTT
NA	TRBJ1-1	NA	TRBV27	CASRVPSGTEAFF	TGTGCCAGCAGAGTCCCGAGTGGCACTGAAGCTTTCTTT
NA	TRBJ2-1	NA	TRBV9	CASSARLQGPYNEQFF	TGTGCCAGCAGCGCCCGATTACAGGGACCCTACAATGAGCAGTTCTTC
NA	TRBJ2-7	NA	TRBV6-6	CASSLTGLEQYF	TGTGCCAGCAGTTTAACAGGACTCGAGCAGTACTTC
NA	TRBJ2-5	NA	TRBV9	CASSAPTALAGTQYF	TGTGCCAGCAGCGCTCCCACAGCATTGGCGGGGACCCAGTACTTC
NA	TRBJ1-5	NA	TRBV6-6	CASSLGSWDQPQHF	TGTGCCAGCAGCCTCGGGAGCTGGGATCAGCCCCAGCATTTT
NA	TRBJ2-5	NA	TRBV29-1	CSVEGEDQETQYF	TGCAGCGTTGAAGGGGAGGATCAAGAGACCCAGTACTTC
NA	TRBJ1-1	NA	TRBV2	CASTSGAEAFF	TGTGCCAGCACCTCGGGCGCTGAAGCTTTCTTT
TRBD2	TRBJ2-2	NA	TRBV2	CASSEPGGANTGELFF	TGTGCCAGCAGTGAACCGGGGGGAGCGAACACCGGGGAGCTGTTTTTT
TRBD1	TRBJ1-4	NA	TRBV30	CAWNRGGTNEKLFF	TGTGCCTGGAACAGGGGTGGGACTAATGAAAAACTGTTTTTT
NA	TRBJ1-6	few	TRBV5-6	CASSLGNSPLHF	TGTGCCAGCAGCTTGGGTAATTCACCCCTCCACTTT
TRBD1	TRBJ2-7	NA	TRBV9	CASSVADRGYEQYF	TGTGCCAGCAGCGTAGCGGACAGGGGCTACGAGCAGTACTTC
TRBD1	TRBJ2-7	NA	TRBV14	CASSQGQGYYEQYF	TGTGCCAGCAGCCAAGGACAGGGTTACTACGAGCAGTACTTC
NA	TRBJ2-3	NA	TRBV27	CASSQMGGDTQYF	TGTGCCAGCAGCCAGATGGGTGGGGATACGCAGTATTTT
TRBD2	TRBJ2-7	few	TRBV29-1	CSVEDAGVENEQYF	TGCAGCGTTGAAGATGCGGGGGTGGAGAACGAGCAGTACTTC
NA	TRBJ2-5	NA	TRBV6-5	CASDQGGGQETQYF	TGTGCCAGCGACCAAGGGGGAGGGCAAGAGACCCAGTACTTC
NA	TRBJ1-2	NA	TRBV29-1	CSVEDARSYGYTF	TGCAGCGTTGAAGATGCCAGATCCTATGGCTACACCTTC
TRBD1	TRBJ2-5	NA	TRBV6-5	CASSYSGQGVRETQYF	TGTGCCAGCAGTTACTCGGGACAGGGGGTCAGAGAGACCCAGTACTTC
NA	TRBJ1-1	few	TRBV19	CASSIPGEAFF	TGTGCCAGTAGTATACCGGGGGAAGCTTTCTTT
NA	TRBJ2-5	NA	TRBV27	CASSGRRGSETQYF	TGTGCCAGCAGTGGAAGAAGGGGTTCGGAGACCCAGTACTTC